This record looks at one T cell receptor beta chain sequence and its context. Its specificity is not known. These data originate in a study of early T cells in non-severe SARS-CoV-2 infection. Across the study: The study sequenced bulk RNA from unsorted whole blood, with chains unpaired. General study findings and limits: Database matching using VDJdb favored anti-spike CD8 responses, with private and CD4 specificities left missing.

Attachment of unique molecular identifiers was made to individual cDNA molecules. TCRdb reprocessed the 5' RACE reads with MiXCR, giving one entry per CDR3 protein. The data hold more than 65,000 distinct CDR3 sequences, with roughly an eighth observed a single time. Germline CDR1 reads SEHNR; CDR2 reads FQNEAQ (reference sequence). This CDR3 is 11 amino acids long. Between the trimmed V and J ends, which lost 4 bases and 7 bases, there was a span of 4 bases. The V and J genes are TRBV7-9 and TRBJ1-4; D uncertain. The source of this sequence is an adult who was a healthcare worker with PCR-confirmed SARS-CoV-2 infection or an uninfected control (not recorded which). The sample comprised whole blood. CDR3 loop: CASSSTEKLFF. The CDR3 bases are TGTGCCAGCAGCTCTACTGAAAAACTGTTTTTT.